The 22 T cell receptor beta chains listed next were all sequenced from one sample in a study of blood T cell repertoires in COVID-19. The method was immunoSEQ multiplex PCR; TCRdb's version includes in-frame clones alone and lacks a portion of them. The sample lists almost 35,000 clones, around nine tenths occurring once. Input material: peripheral blood. These receptors originate from a man aged 55 to 70 with active COVID-19.

The chain joins TRBV18 to TRBJ2-1, with TRBD2 matching over 7 bases. This CDR3 has 17 residues. Germline-derived CDR1 and CDR2 are KGHSH and LQKENI. The V and J ends lost 3 bases and 2 bases, in that order; junction bases with no gene match: 10. The CDR3 protein is CASSPGRGDYTYNEQFF. The CDR3 nucleotides are TGTGCCAGCTCACCGGGCCGGGGGGACTACACCTACAATGAGCAGTTCTTC.

This clone was found once. The chain carries TRBV9 and TRBJ1-1, with a tentative D call TRBD1 (5 bases). Per germline, CDR1 SGDLS and CDR2 YYNGEE. The CDR3 sequence is 12 residues long. Trimming pared 5 bases from V and 2 bases from J, leaving 7 bases between. The CDR3 sequence is CASSRGNTEAFF. CDR3 nucleotides: TGTGCCAGCAGTAGGGGTAACACTGAAGCTTTCTTT.

This CDR3 is CASSPGQGAEKLFF. The DNA of the CDR3 is TGCGCCAGCAGCCCGGGACAGGGAGCTGAAAAACTGTTTTTT. The chain joins TRBV5-1 to TRBJ1-4; 9 bases match TRBD1. Germline V gene sequence: CDR1 SGHRS, CDR2 YFSETQ. Trimming at V came to 4 bases and at J to 7 bases, leaving 5 bases not matched to a gene. CDR3 length: 14 amino acids.

This chain links TRBV6-5 with TRBJ2-1, with 9 bases that match TRBD1. V lost 0 bases and J lost 1; bases outside the gene matches: 1. This CDR3 region has 16 residues. Germline assignment: CDR1 MNHEY and CDR2 SVGAGI. The CDR3 DNA reads as TGTGCCAGCAGTTACTCGGACAGGGGATCCTACAATGAGCAGTTCTTC. Residues: CASSYSDRGSYNEQFF.

The chain combines TRBV4-1 with TRBJ2-7; 7 bases map to TRBD2. The CDR3 has 14 amino acids. Losses at the gene ends were 3 bases for V and 6 bases for J; bases not matched to a gene: 8. CDR1 and CDR2 (germline): MGHRA, YSYEKL. This CDR3 reads CASSHSGTSGEQYF. The DNA of the CDR3 is TGCGCCAGCAGCCACAGCGGGACCTCGGGCGAGCAGTACTTC.

This clone is termed medium-sized (0.01 to 0.1%). The chain recombines TRBV7-9 with TRBJ2-7, with D possibly being TRBD2 (6 bases). Germline V gives CDR1 SEHNR, CDR2 FQNEAQ (reference sequence). The CDR3 length is 15 residues. V was pared by 1 base and J by 5 bases, with 15 bases between. The CDR3, as DNA: TGTGCCAGCAGCTTAGTTGCGGGAAGGGTCCACGAGCAGTACTTC. It translates to CASSLVAGRVHEQYF. The variable domain in full, completed from reference TRBV7-9 and TRBJ2-7, reads DTGVSQNPRHKITKRGQNVTFRCDPISEHNRLYWYRQTLGQGPEFLTYFQNEAQLEKSRLLSDRFSAERPKGSFSTLEIQRTEQGDSAMYLCASSLVAGRVHEQYFGPGTRLTVT.

J is TRBJ1-1 and V is TRBV6-5, with D tentatively TRBD1 (5 bases). Germline V gives CDR1 MNHEY, CDR2 SVGAGI. This CDR3 has 15 residues. V shed 1 base and J shed 1 base, with 10 bases lying between them. The CDR3 is CASSYFRGTNTEAFF. The CDR3 nucleotides are TGTGCCAGCAGTTACTTTCGGGGGACGAACACTGAAGCTTTCTTT.

This chain connects TRBV28 to TRBJ1-5, with TRBD1 as a possible D gene (6 bases). Germline loops: CDR1 MDHEN, CDR2 SYDVKM. This CDR3 is built from 15 residues. Trimming left V 6 bases short and J 2 bases short, with 14 bases between. The CDR3 sequence: CASSKGGVRNQPQHF. CDR3 in DNA: TGTGCCAGCAGCAAGGGGGGGGTTCGCAATCAGCCCCAGCATTTT.

The V and J genes are TRBV6-5 and TRBJ1-5, with 8 bases matching TRBD1. Losses at the gene ends were 5 bases for V and 4 bases for J; bases not matched to a gene: 7. The CDR3 consists of 15 residues. Germline lookup yields CDR1 MNHEY and CDR2 SVGAGI. The chain's CDR3 is CASSRTGGMNQPQHF. Written as DNA, the CDR3 is TGTGCCAGCAGTAGAACAGGGGGTATGAATCAGCCCCAGCATTTT.

The gene calls are TRBV18 and TRBJ1-5; 7 nucleotides match TRBD1. The V gene end was trimmed by 3 bases and the J gene end by 3 bases; junction bases not matched to a gene: 8. Per the germline V gene, CDR1 is KGHSH and CDR2 is LQKENI. The CDR3 spans 16 residues. CDR3 amino acids: CASSPRRQGHNQPQHF. The CDR3 DNA sequence: TGTGCCAGCTCACCGAGGCGACAGGGTCACAATCAGCCCCAGCATTTT.

The J gene is TRBJ2-7, the V gene TRBV4-2; possible D gene TRBD1, 6 bases. The germline V gene has CDR1 LGHNA and CDR2 YNFKEQ. Trimming shortened V by 1 base and J by 3 bases, and 10 bases separated the two germline ends. The CDR3 contains 14 residues. The CDR3, as DNA: TGTGCCAGCAGCCAAGCCGGACAGAACTACGAGCAGTACTTC. Translating it yields CASSQAGQNYEQYF.

CDR3 DNA: TGTGCCAGCAGCATTAGGACAGGGGGCACCGGGGAGCTGTTTTTT. Residues: CASSIRTGGTGELFF. V gene TRBV7-9 combines with J gene TRBJ2-2; 10 bases align to TRBD1. Germline V gene lookup returns CDR1 SEHNR and CDR2 FQNEAQ (reference sequence). V gave up 5 bases and J gave up 4 bases; unmatched junction bases: 4. The CDR3 sequence is 15 residues long. The whole variable domain, remainder taken from reference TRBV7-9 and TRBJ2-2, is DTGVSQNPRHKITKRGQNVTFRCDPISEHNRLYWYRQTLGQGPEFLTYFQNEAQLEKSRLLSDRFSAERPKGSFSTLEIQRTEQGDSAMYLCASSIRTGGTGELFFGEGSRLTVL.

V usage is TRBV5-8 and J usage is TRBJ1-5; TRBD1 matches at 8 bases. With V trimmed by 4 bases and J by 3 bases, 6 bases remained unmatched. The CDR3 runs to 15 residues. Germline V lookup: CDR1 SGHTS, CDR2 YDEGEE. CDR3 DNA sequence: TGTGCCAGCAGCACCGGACAGGGAATCAATCAGCCCCAGCATTTT. Translating gives CASSTGQGINQPQHF.

Only one count was recorded for this clone. The chain is built from TRBV6-5 and TRBJ1-5; tentative D call: TRBD1 (5 bases). The ends were cut back, 5 bases at V and 4 bases at J, with 9 bases in the middle. This CDR3 has 13 residues. Germline V gene lookup returns CDR1 MNHEY and CDR2 SVGAGI. CDR3 amino acids: CASSQTVNQPQHF. In nucleotides, the CDR3 is TGTGCCAGCAGTCAGACAGTTAATCAGCCCCAGCATTTT.

There are a few counts of this clone. This chain joins TRBV6-4 and TRBJ2-2; 8 nucleotides align to TRBD1. This CDR3 is built from 15 residues. V gave up 7 bases and J gave up 5 bases; unmatched junction bases: 9. CDR1 and CDR2 from the germline V gene are MRHNA and SNTAGT. CDR3 region: CASKGQEGSTGELFF. The CDR3 DNA reads TGTGCCAGCAAGGGACAGGAGGGAAGTACCGGGGAGCTGTTTTTT.

V is TRBV5-1 and J is TRBJ2-1; TRBD2 is a possible D gene (7 bases). The CDR3 spans 15 residues. The germline V gene has CDR1 SGHRS and CDR2 YFSETQ. The V and J ends lost 0 bases and 5 bases respectively, with 12 bases between them. Here the CDR3 DNA reads TGCGCCAGCAGCTTGGCGGGGGGCGAGGACAATGAGCAGTTCTTC. Its protein is CASSLAGGEDNEQFF. The complete variable domain, with remaining parts taken from reference TRBV5-1 and TRBJ2-1, reads KAGVTQTPRYLIKTRGQQVTLSCSPISGHRSVSWYQQTPGQGLQFLFEYFSETQRNKGNFPGRFSGRQFSNSRSEMNVSTLELGDSALYLCASSLAGGEDNEQFFGPGTRLTVL.

The chain has TRBV5-8 and TRBJ2-3, with 11 bases identical to TRBD2. The V and J ends lost 4 bases and 4 bases, in that order; junction bases with no gene match: 11. The CDR3 is 17 amino acids. Germline values: CDR1 SGHTS, CDR2 YDEGEE. This CDR3 reads CASSLGTSGRISDTQYF. For the CDR3, the DNA is TGTGCCAGCAGCCTTGGGACTAGCGGTCGTATCTCAGATACGCAGTATTTT. The full variable domain, in which reference TRBV5-8 and TRBJ2-3 provide the parts outside the CDR3, is EAGVTQSPTHLIKTRGQQATLRCSPISGHTSVYWYQQALGLGLQFLLWYDEGEERNRGNFPPRFSGRQFPNYSSELNVNALELEDSALYLCASSLGTSGRISDTQYFGPGTRLTVL.

This sequence joins TRBV5-4 and TRBJ2-1; 11 bases are a match to TRBD2. V dropped 3 bases and J dropped 3; count of bases not matched to a gene: 5. Germline lookup yields CDR1 SGHNT and CDR2 YYREEE (reference sequence). The CDR3 consists of 16 residues. For the CDR3, the DNA is TGTGCCAGCAGCTGGGCGCTAGCGGGAGGCTACAATGAGCAGTTCTTC. This translates into CASSWALAGGYNEQFF.

The chain couples TRBV19 to TRBJ2-6, with no clear D. V lost 7 bases and J lost 1, with 11 bases in between. This CDR3 is 15 amino acids long. Germline lookup yields CDR1 LNHDA and CDR2 SQIVND (reference sequence). This CDR3 reads CASTPVRSGANVLTF. CDR3 nucleotides: TGTGCCAGTACCCCAGTGCGGTCTGGGGCCAACGTCCTGACTTTC. Using reference TRBV19 and TRBJ2-6 for the parts outside the CDR3, the full variable domain is DGGITQSPKYLFRKEGQNVTLSCEQNLNHDAMYWYRQDPGQGLRLIYYSQIVNDFQKGDIAEGYSVSREKKESFPLTVTSAQKNPTAFYLCASTPVRSGANVLTFGAGSRLTVL.

The count of this clone is one. The V gene is TRBV9, the J gene TRBJ2-7, with D possibly being TRBD2 (6 bases). The germline V gene has CDR1 SGDLS and CDR2 YYNGEE. CDR3 length: 13 residues. Trimming pared 2 bases from V and 5 bases from J, leaving 11 bases between. For the CDR3, the DNA is TGTGCCAGCAGCGTCCAGGGCGGGGACGAGCAGTACTTC. Amino acid sequence: CASSVQGGDEQYF.

V gene TRBV5-1 combines with J gene TRBJ1-4; 7 bases align to TRBD1. Germline CDR1 SGHRS, CDR2 YFSETQ. The CDR3 sequence is 14 residues long. The ends lost 4 bases at V and 8 bases at J; junction bases unmatched: 8. The CDR3 coding sequence is TGCGCCAGCAGCCGGATGGACAGGACAGAAAAACTGTTTTTT. Amino acid sequence: CASSRMDRTEKLFF.

The DNA for the CDR3 is TGCGCCAGCGGACTAGGCCTTAACGATGAGCAGTTCTTC. Translating gives CASGLGLNDEQFF. The chain couples TRBV5-1 to TRBJ2-1, with 7 bases aligning to TRBD2. The V and J ends lost 7 bases and 8 bases, in that order; junction bases with no gene match: 9. The length of the CDR3 is 13 residues. Germline-derived CDR1 and CDR2 are SGHRS and YFSETQ.